One T cell receptor (beta chain) is described in this entry. Its matching antigen is unknown. CDR3 length equals 15 residues. CDR1 is LNHDA, CDR2 SQIVND, per germline (reference sequence). V lost 5 bases, J lost 0 bases, and 11 bases lay in between. The protocol was immunoSEQ multiplex PCR, while the TCRdb copy is restricted to in-frame clones and leaves out a portion. Of 150,000 to 200,000 clones detected, about 90% appear once; the ten largest clones hold about 5.9%. The data were taken from a study of T cell responses to AZD1222 COVID-19 vaccine. Study-wide points: Baseline antibody screening turned up just a handful of seropositive AZD1222 recipients. Spike-specific TCR repertoires showed rising breadth and depth after two AZD1222 doses. Repertoires were sampled only after the peak T cell response.

The clonotype was recovered from an adult who received the AZD1222 COVID-19 vaccine. This material consisted of peripheral blood, taken 28 days after the second AZD1222 dose. The chain couples TRBV19 to TRBJ1-3, with D uncertain. CDR3 bases: TGTGCCAGTAGTCCCAGTTCATTCTCTGGAAACACCATATATTTT. Residues: CASSPSSFSGNTIYF.